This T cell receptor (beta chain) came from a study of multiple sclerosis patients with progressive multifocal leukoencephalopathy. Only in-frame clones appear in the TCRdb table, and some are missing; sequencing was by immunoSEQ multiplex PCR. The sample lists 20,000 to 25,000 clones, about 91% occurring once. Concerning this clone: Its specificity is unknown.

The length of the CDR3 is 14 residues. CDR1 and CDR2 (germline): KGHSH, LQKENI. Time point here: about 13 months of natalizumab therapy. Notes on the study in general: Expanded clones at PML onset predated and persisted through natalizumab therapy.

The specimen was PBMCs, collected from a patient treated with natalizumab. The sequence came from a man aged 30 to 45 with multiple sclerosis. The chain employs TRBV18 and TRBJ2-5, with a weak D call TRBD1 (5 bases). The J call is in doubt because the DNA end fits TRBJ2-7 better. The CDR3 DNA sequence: TGTGCCAGCTCACCGACACCCACAGGAACCGAGCAGTACTTC. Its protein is CASSPTPTGTEQYF.